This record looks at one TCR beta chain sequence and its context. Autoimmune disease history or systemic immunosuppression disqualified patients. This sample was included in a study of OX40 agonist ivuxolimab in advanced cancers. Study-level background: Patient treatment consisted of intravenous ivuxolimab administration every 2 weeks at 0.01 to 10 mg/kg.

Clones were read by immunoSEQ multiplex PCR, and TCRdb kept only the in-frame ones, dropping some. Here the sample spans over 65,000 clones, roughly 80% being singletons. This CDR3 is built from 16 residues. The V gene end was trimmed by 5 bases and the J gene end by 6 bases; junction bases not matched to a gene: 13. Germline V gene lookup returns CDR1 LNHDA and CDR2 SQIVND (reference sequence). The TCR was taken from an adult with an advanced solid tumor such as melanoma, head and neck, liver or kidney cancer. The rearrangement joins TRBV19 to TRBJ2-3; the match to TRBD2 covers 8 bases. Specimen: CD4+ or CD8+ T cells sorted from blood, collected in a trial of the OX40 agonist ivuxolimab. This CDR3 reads CASSSYSGDAIDTQYF. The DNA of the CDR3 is TGTGCCAGTAGTTCGTATAGCGGGGACGCCATCGATACGCAGTATTTT.